What follows are 25 T cell receptor beta chains derived from one specimen sequenced in a study of T cell responses to AZD1222 COVID-19 vaccine. Generated by immunoSEQ multiplex PCR, the TCRdb table keeps only in-frame clones and is missing some. The repertoire holds around 140,000 clones, with 80% to 95% as singletons. This material consisted of peripheral blood, taken 28 days after the second AZD1222 dose. Receptor source: an adult who received the AZD1222 COVID-19 vaccine.

The V call is TRBV7-2, the J call TRBJ2-2; 15 bases align to TRBD2. The J segment lost 7 bases and the V segment lost 4 bases, leaving 7 bases of the junction unmatched. Germline V gene lookup returns CDR1 SGHTA and CDR2 FQGNSA. CDR3 size: 17 residues. CDR3 loop: CASSSTGTSGRIGELFF. CDR3 DNA sequence: TGTGCCAGCAGCTCTACCGGGACTAGCGGGAGGATCGGGGAGCTGTTTTTT.

The J gene is TRBJ1-1, the V gene TRBV7-9, with unresolved D. CDR1 is SEHNR and CDR2 is FQNEAQ in the germline V gene (reference sequence). The length of the CDR3 is 14 residues. Trimming shortened V by 2 bases and J by 1 base, and 8 bases separated the two germline ends. The CDR3 sequence is CASSLQAENTEAFF. The CDR3 DNA reads as TGTGCCAGCAGCTTACAGGCGGAGAACACTGAAGCTTTCTTT. Combining the CDR3 with reference TRBV7-9 and TRBJ1-1 gives the whole variable domain DTGVSQNPRHKITKRGQNVTFRCDPISEHNRLYWYRQTLGQGPEFLTYFQNEAQLEKSRLLSDRFSAERPKGSFSTLEIQRTEQGDSAMYLCASSLQAENTEAFFGQGTRLTVV.

The V and J genes are TRBV5-4 and TRBJ2-1; TRBD1 agrees at 8 bases. The CDR3 extends over 13 amino acids. Per the germline V gene, CDR1 is SGHNT and CDR2 is YYREEE (reference sequence). V gave up 4 bases and J gave up 8 bases; unmatched junction bases: 5. CDR3 loop: CASSTQGADEQFF. DNA for the CDR3: TGTGCCAGCAGCACCCAGGGGGCAGATGAGCAGTTCTTC.

The chain uses TRBV6-5 and TRBJ2-7; 9 bases agree with TRBD1. J was trimmed by 5 bases and V by 10 bases; bases with no gene match: 12. The germline gives CDR1 MNHEY, CDR2 SVGAGI. The length of the CDR3 is 14 residues. CDR3 coding DNA: TGTGCCACCAAGAGACAGGGGGGAAGTAACGAGCAGTACGTC. It encodes CATKRQGGSNEQYV.

The chain has TRBV25-1 and TRBJ2-3; no definite D call. This CDR3 has 14 amino acids. Trimming shortened V by 3 bases and J by 4 bases, and 11 bases separated the two germline ends. CDR1 is MGHDK, CDR2 SYGVNS, per germline. CDR3 coding DNA: TGTGCCAGCAGTGACGTAGGCAGAGCAGATACGCAGTATTTT. Residues: CASSDVGRADTQYF.

The DNA for the CDR3 is TGTGCCTGGAGCAATAATGGGGGGCGAAACACCATATATTTT. Translated: CAWSNNGGRNTIYF. The chain carries TRBV30 and TRBJ1-3, with D maybe TRBD1 (6 bases). This CDR3 is built from 14 residues. V lost 3 bases and J 5 bases, leaving 14 bases between the germline ends. The germline V gene encodes CDR1 GTSNPN and CDR2 SVGIG (reference sequence).

The chain recombines TRBV9 with TRBJ1-2, with 7 nucleotides matching TRBD1. The V gene end was trimmed by 4 bases and the J gene end by 5 bases; junction bases not matched to a gene: 20. Germline V gene lookup returns CDR1 SGDLS and CDR2 YYNGEE. CDR3 length: 18 residues. The CDR3 reads CASSPHLGRGQLLYGYTF. CDR3 nucleotide sequence: TGTGCCAGCAGCCCACACCTTGGACGGGGACAGCTACTATATGGCTACACCTTC. Based on the CDR3 plus reference TRBV9 and TRBJ1-2, the full variable domain is DSGVTQTPKHLITATGQRVTLRCSPRSGDLSVYWYQQSLDQGLQFLIQYYNGEERAKGNILERFSAQQFPDLHSELNLSSLELGDSALYFCASSPHLGRGQLLYGYTFGSGTRLTVV.

V and J are TRBV27 and TRBJ1-1; D might be TRBD1 (6 bases). Trimming left V 2 bases short and J 10 bases short, with 14 bases between. This CDR3 spans 13 amino acids. Germline CDR1 is MNHEY and CDR2 is SMNVEV (reference sequence). The CDR3 sequence is CASSLIGGGRAFF. DNA of the CDR3: TGTGCCAGCAGTTTAATCGGGGGGGGGCGAGCTTTCTTT.

The chain has TRBV3-1 (or the pseudogene TRBV3-2) and TRBJ1-2; tentative D call: TRBD1 (6 bases). Trimming cost V 3 bases and J 5 bases, with 10 bases left between them. The CDR3 runs to 13 residues. Germline V gene sequence: CDR1 LGHDT, CDR2 YNNKEL (reference sequence). For the CDR3, the DNA is TGTGCCAGCAGCCAGACAGGATTTTATGGCTACACCTTC. It specifies CASSQTGFYGYTF.

CDR3 in amino acids: CSADHADTDTQYF. The CDR3 region has the DNA TGCAGCGCTGACCACGCTGATACAGATACGCAGTATTTT. The chain joins TRBV29-1 to TRBJ2-3; D not resolved. The CDR3 is made up of 13 amino acids. V gave up 7 bases and J gave up 3 bases, with 14 bases separating them. Germline CDR1 is SQVTM and CDR2 is ANQGSEA.

This clone was observed a single time. CDR3 DNA: TGTGCCAGCAGCGACCCCGATATCAGGGATGAGCAGTTCTTC. Protein product: CASSDPDIRDEQFF. The chain recombines TRBV7-9 with TRBJ2-1; TRBD1 is a possible D gene (5 bases). V lost 5 bases to trimming and J lost 8 bases, with 16 bases between them. The CDR3 length is 14 residues. The V gene's germline CDR1 is SEHNR and CDR2 FQNEAQ (reference sequence).

This sequence joins TRBV10-2 and TRBJ2-3, with TRBD2 as a possible D gene (5 bases). Germline V CDR1 and CDR2: WSHSY, SAAADI. Trimming cost V 9 bases and J 2 bases, with 12 bases left between them. The CDR3 spans 13 residues. CDR3 region: CARSDSDTDTQYF. The CDR3 nucleotides read TGCGCCAGATCGGACTCTGACACAGATACGCAGTATTTT.

The V call is TRBV5-1, the J call TRBJ1-6; TRBD1 is a possible D gene (5 bases). Germline V gene sequence: CDR1 SGHRS, CDR2 YFSETQ. CDR3 size: 17 residues. Trimming stripped 4 bases from V and 0 bases from J, with 14 bases between. The CDR3: CASSTGGSNSYNSPLHF. The CDR3 DNA reads TGCGCCAGCAGCACGGGGGGGTCCAACTCCTATAATTCACCCCTCCACTTT.

This clone was seen repeatedly, ten times or more. The chain employs TRBV9 and TRBJ1-6; no clear D. The CDR3 spans 15 residues. Germline lookup yields CDR1 SGDLS and CDR2 YYNGEE. V was trimmed by 0 bases and J by 4 bases, leaving 8 bases between them. As DNA, the CDR3 is TGTGCCAGCAGCGTAGAGGGCAATTATAATTCACCCCTCCACTTT. Its translation is CASSVEGNYNSPLHF.

The rearrangement joins TRBV19 to TRBJ2-7, with no clear D. The CDR3 consists of 11 residues. The V and J ends lost 10 bases and 5 bases respectively, with 12 bases between them. The germline V gene has CDR1 LNHDA and CDR2 SQIVND (reference sequence). CDR3 region: CAISSGDEQYF. The DNA of the CDR3 is TGTGCCATTTCGTCAGGAGACGAGCAGTACTTC.

This rearrangement joins TRBV3-1 (or the pseudogene TRBV3-2) to TRBJ1-5; TRBD1 might be the D (5 bases). Germline V CDR1 and CDR2: LGHDT, YNNKEL (reference sequence). Trimming removed 3 bases from V and 6 bases from J, with 6 bases in between. The CDR3 is 12 residues long. This CDR3 is CASSQGGQPQHF. CDR3 bases: TGTGCCAGCAGCCAGGGGGGTCAGCCCCAGCATTTT.

V and J are TRBV6-6 and TRBJ2-5; the D gene is possibly TRBD2 (7 bases). V lost 6 bases, J lost 5 bases, and 16 bases lay in between. The CDR3 covers 14 residues. CDR1 MNHNY and CDR2 SVGAGI come from the germline V gene (reference sequence). The CDR3 here is CASRPGGRGETQYF. The CDR3 nucleotides are TGTGCCAGCAGGCCGGGGGGCAGGGGTGAGACCCAGTACTTC.

V is TRBV15 and J is TRBJ1-3; D not resolved. Germline CDR1 reads LNHNV; CDR2 reads YYDKDF (reference sequence). V dropped 4 bases and J dropped 3 bases, with 7 bases sitting between them. The CDR3 totals 13 residues. Here the CDR3 reads CATSNFHGNTIYF. The CDR3 DNA is TGTGCCACCAGCAACTTCCATGGAAACACCATATATTTT. The full variable domain, rest sourced from reference TRBV15 and TRBJ1-3, is DAMVIQNPRYQVTQFGKPVTLSCSQTLNHNVMYWYQQKSSQAPKLLFHYYDKDFNNEADTPDNFQSRRPNTSFCFLDIRSPGLGDTAMYLCATSNFHGNTIYFGEGSWLTVV.

The chain couples TRBV6-2 or TRBV6-3 to TRBJ2-2, with 11 bases aligning to TRBD1. The CDR3 loop spans 15 amino acids. The germline V gene encodes CDR1 MNHEY and CDR2 SVGEGT. The ends lost 5 bases at V and 3 bases at J; junction bases unmatched: 2. In DNA, the CDR3 is TGTGCCAGCAGTCCGGGACAGGGGGACACCGGGGAGCTGTTTTTT. Its protein is CASSPGQGDTGELFF.

The rearrangement joins TRBV7-9 to TRBJ1-2; 11 bases map to TRBD1. The CDR3 loop spans 16 amino acids. Trimming took 2 bases from V and 7 from J; bases not matched to a gene: 9. CDR1 is SEHNR, CDR2 FQNEAQ, per germline (reference sequence). CDR3 DNA sequence: TGTGCCAGCAGCTTAATGGGCCCGGACAGGGGGCTTGGCTACACCTTC. It is translated as CASSLMGPDRGLGYTF.

The chain recombines TRBV7-6 with TRBJ1-2; no definite D call. CDR3 size: 16 residues. V gave up 1 base and J gave up 6 bases, with 18 bases separating them. CDR1 is SGHVS and CDR2 is FNYEAQ in the germline V gene. CDR3 nucleotides: TGTGCCAGCAGCTTAGGGCACTGGTTAAGGGCGGATGGCTACACCTTC. This sequence encodes CASSLGHWLRADGYTF.

The gene calls are TRBV12-3 or TRBV12-4 and TRBJ1-2; D unresolved. This CDR3 is built from 12 residues. The ends were cut back, 5 bases at V and 2 bases at J, with 6 bases in the middle. The CDR3 here is CASSGQNYGYTF. As DNA, the CDR3 is TGTGCCAGCAGTGGGCAGAACTATGGCTACACCTTC.

The V gene is TRBV25-1, the J gene TRBJ1-1; 9 nucleotides agree with TRBD1. The V gene end was trimmed by 5 bases and the J gene end by 11 bases; junction bases not matched to a gene: 18. The CDR3 totals 16 residues. The germline gives CDR1 MGHDK, CDR2 SYGVNS. The CDR3 protein is CASSPNPGQGSLGAFF. The CDR3 DNA follows: TGTGCCAGCAGTCCTAACCCGGGACAGGGATCCCTTGGGGCTTTCTTT.

J is TRBJ1-2 and V is TRBV28; no firm D call. Germline V gene sequence: CDR1 MDHEN, CDR2 SYDVKM. The CDR3 spans 11 residues. The ends were cut back, 5 bases at V and 8 bases at J, with 9 bases in the middle. As DNA, the CDR3 is TGTGCCAGCAGTGGATCGGGCGGCTACACCTTC. It yields the protein CASSGSGGYTF.

This rearrangement joins TRBV12-3 or TRBV12-4 to TRBJ1-1, with D possibly matching TRBD1 (6 bases). Deletions cut 3 bases from V and 7 bases from J, with 12 bases between. This CDR3 is 13 amino acids long. CDR3 sequence reads: CASSFDGGDEAFF. DNA for the CDR3: TGTGCCAGCAGTTTCGATGGGGGCGATGAAGCTTTCTTT.